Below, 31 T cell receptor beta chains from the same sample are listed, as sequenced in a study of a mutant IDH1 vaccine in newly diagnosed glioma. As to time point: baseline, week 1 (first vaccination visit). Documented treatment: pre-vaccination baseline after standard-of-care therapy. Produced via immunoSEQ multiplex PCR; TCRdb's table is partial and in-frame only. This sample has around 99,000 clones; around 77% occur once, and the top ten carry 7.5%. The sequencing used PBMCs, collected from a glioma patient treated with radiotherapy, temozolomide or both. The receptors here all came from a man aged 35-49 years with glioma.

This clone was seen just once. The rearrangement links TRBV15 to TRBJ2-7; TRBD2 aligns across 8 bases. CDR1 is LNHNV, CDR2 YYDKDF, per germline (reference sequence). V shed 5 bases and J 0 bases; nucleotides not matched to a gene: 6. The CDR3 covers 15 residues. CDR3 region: CATSDLAGSSYEQYF. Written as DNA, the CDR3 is TGTGCCACCAGCGACTTAGCGGGGAGCTCCTACGAGCAGTACTTC.

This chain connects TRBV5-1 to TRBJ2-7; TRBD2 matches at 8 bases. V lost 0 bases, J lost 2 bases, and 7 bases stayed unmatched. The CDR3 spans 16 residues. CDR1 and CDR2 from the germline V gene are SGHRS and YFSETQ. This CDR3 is CASSLDGGGSPYEQYF. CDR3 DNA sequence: TGCGCCAGCAGCTTGGACGGGGGGGGCTCCCCCTACGAGCAGTACTTC.

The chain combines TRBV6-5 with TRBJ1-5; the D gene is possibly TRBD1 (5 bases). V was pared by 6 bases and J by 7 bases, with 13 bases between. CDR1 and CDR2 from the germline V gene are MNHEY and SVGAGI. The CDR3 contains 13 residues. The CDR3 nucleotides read TGTGCCAGCAGCATCGGGACTGGGCAGCCCCAGCATTTT. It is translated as CASSIGTGQPQHF.

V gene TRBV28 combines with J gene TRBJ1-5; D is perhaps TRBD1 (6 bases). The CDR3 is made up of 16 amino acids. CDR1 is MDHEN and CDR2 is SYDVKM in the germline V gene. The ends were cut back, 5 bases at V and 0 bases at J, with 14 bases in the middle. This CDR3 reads CASSPWTVNSNQPQHF. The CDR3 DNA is TGTGCCAGCAGTCCATGGACAGTTAATAGCAATCAGCCCCAGCATTTT.

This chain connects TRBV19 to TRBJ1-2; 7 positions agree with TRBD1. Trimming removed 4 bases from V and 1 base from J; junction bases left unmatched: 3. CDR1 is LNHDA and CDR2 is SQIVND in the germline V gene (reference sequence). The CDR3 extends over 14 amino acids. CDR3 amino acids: CASSTGTVNYGYTF. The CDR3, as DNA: TGTGCCAGTAGTACCGGGACAGTTAACTATGGCTACACCTTC. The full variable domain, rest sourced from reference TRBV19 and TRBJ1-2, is DGGITQSPKYLFRKEGQNVTLSCEQNLNHDAMYWYRQDPGQGLRLIYYSQIVNDFQKGDIAEGYSVSREKKESFPLTVTSAQKNPTAFYLCASSTGTVNYGYTFGSGTRLTVV.

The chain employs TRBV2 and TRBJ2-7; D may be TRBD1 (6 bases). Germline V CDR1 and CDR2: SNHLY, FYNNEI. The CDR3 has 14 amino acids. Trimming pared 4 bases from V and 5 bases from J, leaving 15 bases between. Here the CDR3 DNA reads TGTGCCAGCAGTGTGAGGCAGGGGATGAACGAGCAGTACTTC. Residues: CASSVRQGMNEQYF.

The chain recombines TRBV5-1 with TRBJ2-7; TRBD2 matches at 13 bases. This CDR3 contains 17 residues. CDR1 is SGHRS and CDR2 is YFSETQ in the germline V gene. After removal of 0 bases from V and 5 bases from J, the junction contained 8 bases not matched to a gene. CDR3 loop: CASSLALRTSGSHEQYF. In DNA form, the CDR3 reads TGCGCCAGCAGCTTGGCCCTTAGGACTAGCGGGAGCCACGAGCAGTACTTC.

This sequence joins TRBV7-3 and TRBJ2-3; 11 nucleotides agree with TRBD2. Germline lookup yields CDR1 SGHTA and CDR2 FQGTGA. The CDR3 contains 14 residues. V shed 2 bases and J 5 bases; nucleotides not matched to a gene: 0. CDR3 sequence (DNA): TGTGCCAGCAGCTTAGGACTAGCGGGAGATACGCAGTATTTT. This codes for CASSLGLAGDTQYF. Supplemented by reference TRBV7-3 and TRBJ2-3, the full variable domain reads GAGVSQTPSNKVTEKGKYVELRCDPISGHTALYWYRQSLGQGPEFLIYFQGTGAADDSGLPNDRFFAVRPEGSVSTLKIQRTERGDSAVYLCASSLGLAGDTQYFGPGTRLTVL.

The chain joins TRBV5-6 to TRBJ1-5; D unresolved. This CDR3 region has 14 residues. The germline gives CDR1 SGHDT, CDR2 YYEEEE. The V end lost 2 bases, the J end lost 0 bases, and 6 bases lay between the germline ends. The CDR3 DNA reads TGTGCCAGCAGCTTTGGAGATAGCAATCAGCCCCAGCATTTT. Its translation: CASSFGDSNQPQHF. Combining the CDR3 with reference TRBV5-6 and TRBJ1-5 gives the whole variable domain DAGVTQSPTHLIKTRGQQVTLRCSPKSGHDTVSWYQQALGQGPQFIFQYYEEEERQRGNFPDRFSGHQFPNYSSELNVNALLLGDSALYLCASSFGDSNQPQHFGDGTRLSIL.

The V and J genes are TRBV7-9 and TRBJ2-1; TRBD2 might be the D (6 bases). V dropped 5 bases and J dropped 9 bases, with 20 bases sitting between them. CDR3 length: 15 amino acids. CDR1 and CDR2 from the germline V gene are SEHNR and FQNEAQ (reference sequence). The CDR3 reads CASSPPAGRLAEQFF. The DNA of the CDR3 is TGTGCCAGCAGCCCACCGGCGGGACGCCTCGCTGAGCAGTTCTTC.

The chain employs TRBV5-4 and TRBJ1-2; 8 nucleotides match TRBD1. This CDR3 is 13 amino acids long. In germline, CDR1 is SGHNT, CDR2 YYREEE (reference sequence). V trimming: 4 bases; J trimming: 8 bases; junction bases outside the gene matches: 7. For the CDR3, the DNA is TGTGCCAGCAGCCCGGACAGGGTGGGAGGCTACACCTTC. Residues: CASSPDRVGGYTF.

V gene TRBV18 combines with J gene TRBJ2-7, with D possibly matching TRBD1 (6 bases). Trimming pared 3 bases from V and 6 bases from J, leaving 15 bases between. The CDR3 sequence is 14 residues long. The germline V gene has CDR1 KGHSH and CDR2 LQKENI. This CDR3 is CASSPYSQGAEQYF. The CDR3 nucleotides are TGTGCCAGCTCACCCTATTCACAGGGCGCCGAGCAGTACTTC.

In nucleotides, the CDR3 is TGTGCCAGCAGCTTAAGTATCACTGAAGCTTTCTTT. Encoded protein: CASSLSITEAFF. The chain is built from TRBV11-2 and TRBJ1-1, with no clear D. Germline V CDR1 and CDR2: SGHAT, FQNNGV. The V gene lost 2 bases and the J gene lost 4 bases, with 5 bases spanning the gap. CDR3 length: 12 residues.

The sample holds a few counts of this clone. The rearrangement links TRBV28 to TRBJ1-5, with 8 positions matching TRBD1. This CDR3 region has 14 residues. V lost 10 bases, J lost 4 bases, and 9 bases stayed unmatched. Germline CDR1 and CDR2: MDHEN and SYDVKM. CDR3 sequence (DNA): TGTGCCACCCTGACCGACAGGGGTAATCAGCCCCAGCATTTT. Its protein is CATLTDRGNQPQHF. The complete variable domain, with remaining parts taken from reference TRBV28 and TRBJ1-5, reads DVKVTQSSRYLVKRTGEKVFLECVQDMDHENMFWYRQDPGLGLRLIYFSYDVKMKEKGDIPEGYSVSREKKERFSLILESASTNQTSMYLCATLTDRGNQPQHFGDGTRLSIL.

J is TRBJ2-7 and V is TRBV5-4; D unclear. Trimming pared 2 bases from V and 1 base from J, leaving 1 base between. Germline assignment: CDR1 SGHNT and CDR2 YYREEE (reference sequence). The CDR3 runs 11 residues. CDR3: CASSFSYEQYF. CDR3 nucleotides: TGTGCCAGCAGCTTTTCCTACGAGCAGTACTTC.

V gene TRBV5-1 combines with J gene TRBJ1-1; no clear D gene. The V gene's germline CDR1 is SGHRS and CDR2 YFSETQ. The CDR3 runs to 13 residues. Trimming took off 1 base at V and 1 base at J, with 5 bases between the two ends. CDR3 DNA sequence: TGCGCCAGCAGCTTGAAGCAGAACACTGAAGCTTTCTTT. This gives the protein CASSLKQNTEAFF.

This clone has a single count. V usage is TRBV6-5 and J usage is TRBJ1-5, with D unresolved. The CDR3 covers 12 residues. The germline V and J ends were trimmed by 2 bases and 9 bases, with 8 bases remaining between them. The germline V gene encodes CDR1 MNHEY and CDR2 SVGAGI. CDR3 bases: TGTGCCAGCAGTTACCGGCGGGGGCCCCAGCATTTT. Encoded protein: CASSYRRGPQHF.

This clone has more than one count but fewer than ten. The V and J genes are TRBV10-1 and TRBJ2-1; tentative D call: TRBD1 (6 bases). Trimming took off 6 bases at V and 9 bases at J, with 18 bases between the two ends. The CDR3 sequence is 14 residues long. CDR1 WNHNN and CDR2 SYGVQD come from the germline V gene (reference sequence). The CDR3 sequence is CASRDGNRVGEQFF. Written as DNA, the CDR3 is TGCGCCAGCAGAGACGGGAACAGGGTGGGTGAGCAGTTCTTC.

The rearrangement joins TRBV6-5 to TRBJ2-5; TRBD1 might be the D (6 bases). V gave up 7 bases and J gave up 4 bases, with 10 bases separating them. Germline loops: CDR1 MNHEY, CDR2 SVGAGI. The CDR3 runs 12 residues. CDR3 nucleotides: TGTGCCAGCAAGTCCAGGGGAGAGACCCAGTACTTC. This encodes CASKSRGETQYF.

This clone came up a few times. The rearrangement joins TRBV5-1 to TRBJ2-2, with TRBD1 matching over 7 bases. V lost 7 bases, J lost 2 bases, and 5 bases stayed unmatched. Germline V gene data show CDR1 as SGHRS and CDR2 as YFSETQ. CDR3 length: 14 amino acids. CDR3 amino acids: CASQGDRNTGELFF. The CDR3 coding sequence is TGCGCCAGCCAGGGGGACAGAAACACCGGGGAGCTGTTTTTT.

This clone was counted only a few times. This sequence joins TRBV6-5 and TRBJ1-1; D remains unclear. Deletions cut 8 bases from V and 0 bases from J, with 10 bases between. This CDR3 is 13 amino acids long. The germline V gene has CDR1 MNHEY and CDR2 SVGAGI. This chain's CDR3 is CASYKFMNTEAFF. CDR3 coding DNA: TGTGCCAGCTATAAATTCATGAACACTGAAGCTTTCTTT.

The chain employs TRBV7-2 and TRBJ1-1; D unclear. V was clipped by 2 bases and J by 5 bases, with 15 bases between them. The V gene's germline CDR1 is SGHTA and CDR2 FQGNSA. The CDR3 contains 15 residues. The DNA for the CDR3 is TGTGCCAGCAGCTTAAGGGCTCAACGGTGGACTGAAGCTTTCTTT. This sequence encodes CASSLRAQRWTEAFF. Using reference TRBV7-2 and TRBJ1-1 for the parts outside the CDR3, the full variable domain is GAGVSQSPSNKVTEKGKDVELRCDPISGHTALYWYRQSLGQGLEFLIYFQGNSAPDKSGLPSDRFSAERTGGSVSTLTIQRTQQEDSAVYLCASSLRAQRWTEAFFGQGTRLTVV.

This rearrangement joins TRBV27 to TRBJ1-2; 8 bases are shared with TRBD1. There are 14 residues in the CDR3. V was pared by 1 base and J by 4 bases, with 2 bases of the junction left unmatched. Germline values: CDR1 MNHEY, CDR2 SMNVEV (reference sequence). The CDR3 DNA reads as TGTGCCAGCAGTTTATTCGGACAGGGCTATGGCTACACCTTC. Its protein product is CASSLFGQGYGYTF.

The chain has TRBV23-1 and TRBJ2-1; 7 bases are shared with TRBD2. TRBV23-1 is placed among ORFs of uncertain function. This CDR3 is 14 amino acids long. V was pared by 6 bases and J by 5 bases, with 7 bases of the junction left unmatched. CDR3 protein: CASRAGTGNNEQFF. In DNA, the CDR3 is TGCGCCAGCAGAGCGGGAACCGGGAACAATGAGCAGTTCTTC.

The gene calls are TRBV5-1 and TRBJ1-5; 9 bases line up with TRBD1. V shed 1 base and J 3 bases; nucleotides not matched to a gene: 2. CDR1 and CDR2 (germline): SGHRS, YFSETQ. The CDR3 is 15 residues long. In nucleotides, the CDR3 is TGCGCCAGCAGCTTGACAGGGGGCGTCAATCAGCCCCAGCATTTT. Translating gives CASSLTGGVNQPQHF.

The DNA of the CDR3 is TGCGCCAGCAGCCAAGCTGGTGCAGAGACCCAGTACTTC. Protein product: CASSQAGAETQYF. V usage is TRBV4-3 and J usage is TRBJ2-5; D is unresolved. The CDR3 runs to 13 residues. Germline V gene sequence: CDR1 LGHNA, CDR2 YSLEER. V gave up 1 base and J gave up 4 bases, with 7 bases separating them.

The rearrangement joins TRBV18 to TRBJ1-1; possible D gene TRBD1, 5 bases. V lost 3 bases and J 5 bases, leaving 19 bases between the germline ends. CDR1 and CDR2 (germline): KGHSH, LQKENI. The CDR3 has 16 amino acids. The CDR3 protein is CASSPEAKGRGTEAFF. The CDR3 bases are TGTGCCAGCTCACCGGAGGCGAAAGGGCGGGGGACTGAAGCTTTCTTT.

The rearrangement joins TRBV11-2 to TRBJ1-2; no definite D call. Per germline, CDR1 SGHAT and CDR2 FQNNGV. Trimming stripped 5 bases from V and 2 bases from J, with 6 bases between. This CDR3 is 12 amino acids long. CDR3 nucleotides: TGTGCCAGCAGCCCTGACAACTATGGCTACACCTTC. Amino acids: CASSPDNYGYTF.

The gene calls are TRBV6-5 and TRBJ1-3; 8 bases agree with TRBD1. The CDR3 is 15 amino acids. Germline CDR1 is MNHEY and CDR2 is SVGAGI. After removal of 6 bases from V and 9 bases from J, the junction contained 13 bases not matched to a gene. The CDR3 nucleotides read TGTGCCAGCAGAAGGACAGGGATGCATATTTCCACCATATATTTT. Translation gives CASRRTGMHISTIYF.

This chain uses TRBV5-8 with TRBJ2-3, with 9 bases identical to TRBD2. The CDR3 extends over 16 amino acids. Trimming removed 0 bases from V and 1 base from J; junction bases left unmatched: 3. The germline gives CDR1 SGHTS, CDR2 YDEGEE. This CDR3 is CASSLGLAGRTDTQYF. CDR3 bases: TGTGCCAGCAGCTTGGGTCTAGCGGGACGCACAGATACGCAGTATTTT.

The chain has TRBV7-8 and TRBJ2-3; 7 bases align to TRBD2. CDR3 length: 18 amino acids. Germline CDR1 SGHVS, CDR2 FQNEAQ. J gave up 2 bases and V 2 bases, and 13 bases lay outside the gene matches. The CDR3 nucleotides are TGTGCCAGCAGCTTATACCGGACTAGTCTAAAAGACACAGATACGCAGTATTTT. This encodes CASSLYRTSLKDTDTQYF.